The 14 T cell receptor beta chains in this list originate from one sample, sequenced in a study of blood T cell repertoires in COVID-19. Clones were sequenced by immunoSEQ multiplex PCR, and TCRdb holds only the in-frame ones, with some missing. The sample contains about 180,000 clones, roughly nine tenths of which appear only once. Sequencing used PBMCs or T cells enriched from blood (not recorded which). The receptors originated from a woman between 35 and 50 years old with acute COVID-19.

This chain connects TRBV11-1 to TRBJ2-7; tentatively, D is TRBD1 (5 bases). The germline V gene has CDR1 SGHAT and CDR2 FQDESV (reference sequence). V was clipped by 5 bases and J by 2 bases, with 7 bases between them. CDR3 length: 12 residues. Here the CDR3 reads CASSRQPYEQYF. In DNA, the CDR3 is TGTGCCAGCAGCAGACAGCCCTACGAGCAGTACTTC. Filled out from reference TRBV11-1 and TRBJ2-7, the complete variable domain reads EAEVAQSPRYKITEKSQAVAFWCDPISGHATLYWYRQILGQGPELLVQFQDESVVDDSQLPKDRFSAERLKGVDSTLKIQPAELGDSAMYLCASSRQPYEQYFGPGTRLTVT.

V gene TRBV18 combines with J gene TRBJ2-5, with D maybe TRBD2 (6 bases). Germline V gene sequence: CDR1 KGHSH, CDR2 LQKENI. V dropped 1 base and J dropped 1 base, with 13 bases sitting between them. This CDR3 spans 16 amino acids. The CDR3 nucleotides read TGTGCCAGCTCACCACGAGAAAGCGGGCGCCAAGAGACCCAGTACTTC. It encodes CASSPRESGRQETQYF.

The rearrangement uses TRBV9 and TRBJ2-2; 9 nucleotides line up with TRBD1. The CDR3 extends over 16 amino acids. In germline, CDR1 is SGDLS, CDR2 YYNGEE. Unmatched junction bases numbered 4, after V lost 4 bases and J lost 0 bases. The CDR3 loop reads CASSSGTGTNTGELFF. The CDR3 DNA is TGTGCCAGCAGCTCCGGGACAGGGACGAACACCGGGGAGCTGTTTTTT.

The rearrangement uses TRBV30 and TRBJ1-3; 7 positions match TRBD1. The germline V gene has CDR1 GTSNPN and CDR2 SVGIG (reference sequence). The CDR3 runs to 17 residues. With V trimmed by 5 bases and J by 0 bases, 13 bases remained unmatched. CDR3 region: CAWGPKGWDSSGNTIYF. The CDR3 DNA sequence: TGTGCCTGGGGCCCGAAAGGGTGGGACAGCTCTGGAAACACCATATATTTT.

The V gene is TRBV7-2, the J gene TRBJ2-1; weak D call: TRBD2 (5 bases). Germline V CDR1 and CDR2: SGHTA, FQGNSA. The CDR3 loop spans 13 amino acids. Trimming left V 8 bases short and J 2 bases short, with 10 bases between. The CDR3 DNA follows: TGTGCCAGCTCTGGGAGACCCTACAATGAGCAGTTCTTC. It translates to CASSGRPYNEQFF.

The chain is built from TRBV5-1 and TRBJ2-3; unclear D gene. The germline gives CDR1 SGHRS, CDR2 YFSETQ. Trimming pared 4 bases from V and 0 bases from J, leaving 6 bases between. The CDR3 runs to 13 residues. The CDR3 DNA is TGCGCCAGCAGCACTCTAAGCACAGATACGCAGTATTTT. Its translation is CASSTLSTDTQYF.

The chain joins TRBV18 to TRBJ1-1; 7 nucleotides agree with TRBD1. The CDR3 has 14 residues. Germline-derived CDR1 and CDR2 are KGHSH and LQKENI. The junction had 4 bases not matched to a gene; V was cut back by 5 bases and J by 1 base. DNA for the CDR3: TGTGCCAGCTCATCAGGGGGTCGGAACACTGAAGCTTTCTTT. The encoded protein is CASSSGGRNTEAFF.

This clone has only one observation. This rearrangement joins TRBV3-1 (or the pseudogene TRBV3-2) to TRBJ2-7; maybe TRBD2 (6 bases). The CDR3 is made up of 16 amino acids. Trimming stripped 3 bases from V and 0 bases from J, with 15 bases between. Per the germline V gene, CDR1 is LGHDT and CDR2 is YNNKEL (reference sequence). The DNA for the CDR3 is TGTGCCAGCAGCCATCACCCTCCCGGGAGCTCCTACGAGCAGTACTTC. Translating gives CASSHHPPGSSYEQYF.

This chain links TRBV4-2 with TRBJ1-4; no clear D. V was shortened by 0 bases and J by 4 bases, with 12 bases between the two germline ends. The CDR3 spans 16 residues. The V gene's germline CDR1 is LGHNA and CDR2 YNFKEQ. CDR3 amino acids: CASSQDLRAGNEKLFF. The CDR3 nucleotides read TGTGCCAGCAGCCAAGATTTGAGGGCAGGTAATGAAAAACTGTTTTTT.

The J gene is TRBJ1-3, the V gene TRBV6-7; TRBD1 might be the D (5 bases). TRBV6-7 is known as an ORF, though its function is uncertain. This CDR3 has 14 amino acids. The ends were cut back, 5 bases at V and 0 bases at J, with 8 bases in the middle. DNA of the CDR3: TGTGCCAGCAGTGTAGACAGCTCTGGAAACACCATATATTTT. As protein: CASSVDSSGNTIYF.

The chain has TRBV28 and TRBJ1-1, with 8 positions matching TRBD1. The CDR3 sequence is 16 residues long. J lost 2 bases, V lost 3 bases, and 8 bases had no gene match. Germline V gene data show CDR1 as MDHEN and CDR2 as SYDVKM. This CDR3 is CASSFGQGASNTEAFF. CDR3 sequence (DNA): TGTGCCAGCAGTTTTGGTCAGGGGGCCTCCAACACTGAAGCTTTCTTT.

V usage is TRBV2 and J usage is TRBJ1-6; 9 bases agree with TRBD1. The V gene's germline CDR1 is SNHLY and CDR2 FYNNEI. Trimming cost V 7 bases and J 8 bases; bases outside gene matches: 6. The CDR3 contains 14 residues. The CDR3 DNA reads TGTGCCAGCATCCCGGGACAGGGTGATTCACCCCTCCACTTT. Its protein is CASIPGQGDSPLHF. Full variable domain (missing parts from reference TRBV2 and TRBJ1-6): EPEVTQTPSHQVTQMGQEVILRCVPISNHLYFYWYRQILGQKVEFLVSFYNNEISEKSEIFDDQFSVERPDGSNFTLKIRSTKLEDSAMYFCASIPGQGDSPLHFGNGTRLTVT.

The gene calls are TRBV19 and TRBJ1-5; TRBD1 is a possible D gene (6 bases). The CDR3 covers 13 residues. V lost 4 bases, J lost 5 bases, and 9 bases lay in between. Germline V gene data show CDR1 as LNHDA and CDR2 as SQIVND (reference sequence). CDR3 sequence: CASSKGVHQPQHF. The CDR3 DNA is TGTGCCAGTAGTAAGGGGGTTCATCAGCCCCAGCATTTT.

DNA for the CDR3: TGTGCCAGCAGTCTCAATCAGAGGGGGGGCAGCTATGGCTACACCTTC. Translation gives CASSLNQRGGSYGYTF. The rearrangement links TRBV11-2 to TRBJ1-2, with D possibly being TRBD1 (6 bases). The germline gives CDR1 SGHAT, CDR2 FQNNGV. V lost 6 bases and J 4 bases, leaving 21 bases between the germline ends. CDR3 length: 16 residues.